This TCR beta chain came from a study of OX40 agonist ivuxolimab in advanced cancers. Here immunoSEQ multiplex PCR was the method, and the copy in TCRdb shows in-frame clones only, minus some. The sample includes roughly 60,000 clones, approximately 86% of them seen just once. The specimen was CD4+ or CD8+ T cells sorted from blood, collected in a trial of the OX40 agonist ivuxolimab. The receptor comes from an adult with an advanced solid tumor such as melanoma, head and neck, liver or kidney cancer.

The CDR3 sequence is CASSYSALSNQPQHF. CDR3 sequence (DNA): TGTGCCAGCAGTTACTCAGCCCTTAGCAATCAGCCCCAGCATTTT. The J gene is TRBJ1-5, the V gene TRBV6-5, with D uncertain. Looked up from germline, CDR1 is MNHEY and CDR2 is SVGAGI. This CDR3 spans 15 amino acids. V lost 0 bases, J lost 0 bases, and 6 bases lay in between.